This TCR beta chain was captured in a study of cytomegalovirus exposure and HLA in healthy donors. V shed 3 bases, J shed 0 bases, and the junction held 6 bases outside the gene matches. The V gene's germline CDR1 is MRHNA and CDR2 SNTAGT. This CDR3 spans 16 amino acids. Sequencing was performed with immunoSEQ multiplex PCR; in TCRdb, only in-frame clones are kept and a portion is missing. This sample has 120,000 or so clones; roughly nine tenths occur once, and the top ten carry approximately 1.1%. This chain connects TRBV6-4 to TRBJ2-3, with TRBD2 matching 7 bases. This clonotype was sampled from a woman under 30 in good health and CMV-seronegative. The sequenced material came from PBMCs. The CDR3 coding sequence is TGTGCCAGCAGTGAGTCGGGGGGATGGAGCACAGATACGCAGTATTTT. Protein sequence: CASSESGGWSTDTQYF.